The next 5 T cell receptor beta chains were all read from a single sample in a study of blood T cell repertoires in COVID-19. Generated by immunoSEQ multiplex PCR, the TCRdb table keeps only in-frame clones and is missing some. The data show roughly 150,000 clones, with 82% seen just once and 3.5% to 5% held by the top ten. The specimen sequenced was peripheral blood. These receptors all stem from an elderly woman with acute or convalescent COVID-19.

The V call is TRBV4-2, the J call TRBJ1-5; possibly TRBD1 for D (6 bases). The germline V gene has CDR1 LGHNA and CDR2 YNFKEQ. V was cut by 0 bases and J by 2 bases, with 14 bases left in between. There are 17 residues in the CDR3. The CDR3: CASSQEGPGAGNQPQHF. The DNA for the CDR3 is TGTGCCAGCAGCCAAGAAGGGCCAGGGGCAGGCAATCAGCCCCAGCATTTT.

This clone was detected a few times. V usage is TRBV2 and J usage is TRBJ2-7, with D uncertain. Germline CDR1 and CDR2: SNHLY and FYNNEI. V was trimmed by 4 bases and J by 0 bases, leaving 16 bases between them. CDR3 length equals 16 residues. CDR3 loop: CASSVPGSIPSYEQYF. DNA of the CDR3: TGTGCCAGCAGTGTCCCCGGGTCCATCCCCTCCTACGAGCAGTACTTC.

The chain carries TRBV27 and TRBJ2-5; weak D call: TRBD2 (6 bases). The germline CDR1 and CDR2 sequences are MNHEY and SMNVEV (reference sequence). This CDR3 is 15 amino acids long. V was clipped by 3 bases and J by 5 bases, with 16 bases between them. The CDR3: CASSFSFAGWETQYF. The CDR3 DNA is TGTGCCAGCAGTTTTTCTTTTGCGGGGTGGGAGACCCAGTACTTC.

The chain is built from TRBV7-2 and TRBJ1-3; 7 nucleotides align to TRBD1. Looked up from germline, CDR1 is SGHTA and CDR2 is FQGNSA. The CDR3 is 16 amino acids. With 5 bases clipped from V and 3 bases from J, the junction kept 10 bases outside the gene matches. The CDR3 nucleotides read TGTGCCAGCAGCCCGGCGGAGGGGGCCGTTGGAAACACCATATATTTT. It codes for CASSPAEGAVGNTIYF.

The rearrangement links TRBV4-1 to TRBJ1-6; 8 bases map to TRBD1. Per germline, CDR1 MGHRA and CDR2 YSYEKL. The CDR3 spans 22 residues. V trimming: 0 bases; J trimming: 0 bases; junction bases outside the gene matches: 16. CDR3 coding DNA: TGCGCCAGCAGCCAAGATCGCCCCGGGCAGGGGGCCATCAGCTCCTATAATTCACCCCTCCACTTT. Translated: CASSQDRPGQGAISSYNSPLHF.